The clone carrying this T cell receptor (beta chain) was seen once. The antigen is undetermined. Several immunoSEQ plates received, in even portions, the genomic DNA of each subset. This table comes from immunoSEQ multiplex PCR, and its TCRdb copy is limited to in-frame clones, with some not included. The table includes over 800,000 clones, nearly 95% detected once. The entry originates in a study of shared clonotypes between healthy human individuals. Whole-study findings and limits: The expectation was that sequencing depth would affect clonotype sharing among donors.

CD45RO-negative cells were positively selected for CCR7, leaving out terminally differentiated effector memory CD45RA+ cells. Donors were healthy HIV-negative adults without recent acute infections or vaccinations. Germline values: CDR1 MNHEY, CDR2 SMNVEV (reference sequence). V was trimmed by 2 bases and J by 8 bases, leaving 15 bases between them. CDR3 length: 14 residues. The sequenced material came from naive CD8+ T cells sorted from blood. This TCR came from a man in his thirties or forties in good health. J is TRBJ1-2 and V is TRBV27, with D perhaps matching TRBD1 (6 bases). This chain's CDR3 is CASSLGSGARGYTF. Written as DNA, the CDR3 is TGTGCCAGCAGTTTAGGGTCGGGGGCGCGGGGCTACACCTTC.